This TCR beta chain was captured in a study of T-cell reconstitution after alpha-beta-depleted transplantation in children. This CDR3 has 17 amino acids. The germline V gene encodes CDR1 LGHNA and CDR2 YNFKEQ. J was trimmed by 0 bases and V by 0 bases; bases with no gene match: 4. This clonotype was observed many times. Library preparation (for TCRbeta) was performed with unique molecular identifiers. TCRdb re-called the PCR reads through MiXCR, storing one row per CDR3 protein. The sample consists of 600,000 to 700,000 distinct CDR3 sequences, about 15% of them appearing once. The chain employs TRBV4-2 and TRBJ2-3, with 9 bases fitting TRBD2. The specimen comprised PBMCs from the stem cell graft donor, sampled from the stem cell graft. This receptor was taken from a human donor who donated a stem cell graft to a child with acute myeloid leukemia. In DNA, the CDR3 is TGTGCCAGCAGCCAAGATCGTCTAGCGGGGAGCACAGATACGCAGTATTTT. This translates into CASSQDRLAGSTDTQYF.